The entry below describes one TCR beta chain. The trim removed 4 bases at V and 4 bases at J, leaving 7 bases unmatched. CDR1 and CDR2 (germline): SGHRS, YFSETQ. CDR3 length: 14 residues. Participants came from about 23 US areas, aged about 18 to 95 years. Participants had their cohort set by participant-reported clinical history. Profiling relied on immunoSEQ multiplex PCR, and the TCRdb table lists in-frame clones only, not all of them. The data contain approximately 340,000 clones, about 89% of them singletons. These data are taken from a study of blood T cell repertoires in COVID-19. At the level of the study: COVID-19 samples from acute and convalescent phases originated in the United States, Italy and Spain. PBMCs, B-cell-depleted T cells, or T cells were the source of the cDNA or gDNA that made up the material.

This chain joins TRBV5-1 and TRBJ1-2; 7 nucleotides match TRBD1. The receptor comes from a woman in her thirties or forties who had been exposed to COVID-19. The sequenced material came from PBMCs or T cells enriched from blood (not recorded which). The CDR3 bases are TGCGCCAGCAGCCTATACGACAGGGTCTATGGCTACACCTTC. As protein: CASSLYDRVYGYTF.